This entry is about one T cell receptor beta chain. What it binds is unknown. Trimming shortened V by 5 bases and J by 0 bases, and 14 bases separated the two germline ends. The germline CDR1 and CDR2 sequences are SQVTM and ANQGSEA. The CDR3 has 16 residues. A J-beta primer mix and a sample-barcoded 5' primer were used in a second PCR of about 7 to 12 cycles. All samples gave at least 2.5 million CDR3-containing paired-end reads. Using its own MiXCR run on the 5' RACE reads, TCRdb lists one record per CDR3 protein. This sample has fewer than 2 million distinct CDR3 sequences; roughly 43% occur once, and the top ten carry 23%. This sample is part of a study of blood T cells in healthy people across ages. Regarding the study as a whole: Estimates of diversity drawn from one million T cells were considered underestimates. TCR beta diversity tracked closely with naive T cell percentage.

This rearrangement joins TRBV29-1 to TRBJ2-6, with D maybe TRBD2 (6 bases). This TCR derives from a human donor in good health. Sequencing was carried out using blood. This CDR3 reads CSVQGWRGSGANVLTF. Written as DNA, the CDR3 is TGCAGCGTTCAAGGTTGGAGGGGCTCTGGGGCCAACGTCCTGACTTTC.